A single sample gave rise to the 19 T cell receptor beta chains below, sequenced in a study of T cell responses to AZD1222 COVID-19 vaccine. Sequenced by immunoSEQ multiplex PCR; TCRdb stores in-frame clones only, minus some. The table shows 150,000 to 200,000 clones, with around 94% occurring only once. Sequencing used peripheral blood, obtained 28 days after the second AZD1222 dose. The source is an adult who received the AZD1222 COVID-19 vaccine.

This clone was recorded once. The chain employs TRBV7-2 and TRBJ1-2, with D possibly TRBD1 on 5 matching bases. The CDR3 sequence is 14 residues long. The V end was cut by 1 base, the J end by 6 bases, with 12 bases between. Germline V CDR1 and CDR2: SGHTA, FQGNSA. The CDR3 region has the DNA TGTGCCAGCAGCTTAGGCACAGGAACAGATGGCTACACCTTC. Protein: CASSLGTGTDGYTF.

V usage is TRBV5-1 and J usage is TRBJ2-3; D uncertain. The CDR3 totals 14 residues. Trimming shortened V by 0 bases and J by 2 bases, and 7 bases separated the two germline ends. Per the germline V gene, CDR1 is SGHRS and CDR2 is YFSETQ. The CDR3 protein is CASSLDPDTDTQYF. Written as DNA, the CDR3 is TGCGCCAGCAGCTTGGATCCGGACACAGATACGCAGTATTTT. Full variable domain (rest looked up from reference TRBV5-1 and TRBJ2-3): KAGVTQTPRYLIKTRGQQVTLSCSPISGHRSVSWYQQTPGQGLQFLFEYFSETQRNKGNFPGRFSGRQFSNSRSEMNVSTLELGDSALYLCASSLDPDTDTQYFGPGTRLTVL.

The CDR3 reads CASRKGLAGDRELFF. CDR3 DNA sequence: TGTGCCAGCAGAAAGGGACTAGCGGGAGACAGGGAGCTGTTTTTT. The chain is built from TRBV6-5 and TRBJ2-2, with 14 bases that match TRBD2. Germline V gene lookup returns CDR1 MNHEY and CDR2 SVGAGI. V lost 6 bases to trimming and J lost 9 bases; unmatched junction nucleotides: 6. This CDR3 has 15 residues.

Points on this clone: One end of the junction is discordant with germline, which a read error may explain. In the same sample, other DNA sequences code for this CDR3. The rearrangement links TRBV7-2 to TRBJ2-7; TRBD1 matches at 11 bases. Germline V CDR1 and CDR2: SGHTA, FQGNSA. The CDR3 length is 15 residues. The CDR3 here is CASSLAGTGGYEQYF. DNA of the CDR3: TGTGCCAGCAGCCTAGCTGGGACAGGGGGCTACGAGCAGTACTTC.

This chain's CDR3 is CASSIVGLAGAPEQYF. The CDR3 bases are TGTGCCAGTAGTATAGTGGGGCTAGCGGGAGCCCCCGAGCAGTACTTC. The chain has TRBV19 and TRBJ2-7, with 10 nucleotides matching TRBD2. V was pared by 1 base and J by 6 bases, with 9 bases of the junction left unmatched. The germline gives CDR1 LNHDA, CDR2 SQIVND (reference sequence). The CDR3 runs to 16 residues. The entire variable domain, with the rest obtained from reference TRBV19 and TRBJ2-7, is as follows: DGGITQSPKYLFRKEGQNVTLSCEQNLNHDAMYWYRQDPGQGLRLIYYSQIVNDFQKGDIAEGYSVSREKKESFPLTVTSAQKNPTAFYLCASSIVGLAGAPEQYFGPGTRLTVT.

The gene calls are TRBV19 and TRBJ2-1; a weak D match, TRBD2 (6 bases). There are 13 residues in the CDR3. V was pared by 7 bases and J by 7 bases, with 14 bases between. Germline assignment: CDR1 LNHDA and CDR2 SQIVND (reference sequence). The CDR3 loop reads CASTPVGGNEQFF. DNA for the CDR3: TGTGCCAGTACCCCAGTGGGGGGAAATGAGCAGTTCTTC. The full variable domain, in which reference TRBV19 and TRBJ2-1 provide the parts outside the CDR3, is DGGITQSPKYLFRKEGQNVTLSCEQNLNHDAMYWYRQDPGQGLRLIYYSQIVNDFQKGDIAEGYSVSREKKESFPLTVTSAQKNPTAFYLCASTPVGGNEQFFGPGTRLTVL.

The V call is TRBV9, the J call TRBJ2-5; D unresolved. Trimming took off 0 bases at V and 0 bases at J, with 0 bases between the two ends. Germline CDR1 is SGDLS and CDR2 is YYNGEE. The CDR3 contains 12 residues. The CDR3 reads CASSVDQETQYF. The CDR3 coding sequence is TGTGCCAGCAGCGTAGACCAAGAGACCCAGTACTTC. Looking up the rest from reference TRBV9 and TRBJ2-5 gives the full variable domain: DSGVTQTPKHLITATGQRVTLRCSPRSGDLSVYWYQQSLDQGLQFLIQYYNGEERAKGNILERFSAQQFPDLHSELNLSSLELGDSALYFCASSVDQETQYFGPGTRLLVL.

Notes on this clone: Other DNA sequences in the sample encode the same CDR3. V is TRBV6-2 or TRBV6-3 and J is TRBJ1-2; the D is unclear. The germline CDR1 and CDR2 sequences are MNHEY and SVGEGT. This CDR3 has 12 amino acids. The V and J ends lost 0 bases and 2 bases respectively, with 1 base between them. This chain's CDR3 is CASSYSNYGYTF. The CDR3 nucleotides read TGTGCCAGCAGTTACTCCAACTATGGCTACACCTTC.

The CDR3 loop is CASSVDGVNTEAFF. The CDR3 nucleotides are TGTGCCAGCAGCGTAGATGGCGTGAACACTGAAGCTTTCTTT. The chain carries TRBV9 and TRBJ1-1; the D is unclear. The CDR3 extends over 14 amino acids. Per germline, CDR1 SGDLS and CDR2 YYNGEE. Trimming took 0 bases from V and 0 from J, leaving 6 bases between them.

The V and J genes are TRBV5-1 and TRBJ2-7; weak D call: TRBD1 (7 bases). This CDR3 spans 16 amino acids. The V gene lost 0 bases and the J gene lost 7 bases, with 20 bases spanning the gap. Germline V gene sequence: CDR1 SGHRS, CDR2 YFSETQ. CDR3 in amino acids: CASSLARTGDAGEQYF. The CDR3 nucleotides read TGCGCCAGCAGCTTGGCACGGACAGGCGATGCGGGGGAGCAGTACTTC.

The chain is built from TRBV7-6 and TRBJ1-3; D gene ambiguous. The CDR3 consists of 14 residues. Trimming removed 3 bases at V and 4 bases at J, with 10 bases between. Germline V gene sequence: CDR1 SGHVS, CDR2 FNYEAQ. CDR3 loop: CASSFSGQGNTIYF. DNA of the CDR3: TGTGCCAGCAGCTTTTCAGGCCAAGGAAACACCATATATTTT.

This sequence joins TRBV7-6 and TRBJ1-6; tentative D call: TRBD1 (6 bases). The germline V gene encodes CDR1 SGHVS and CDR2 FNYEAQ. V was clipped by 5 bases and J by 9 bases, with 14 bases between them. There are 14 residues in the CDR3. The CDR3 is CASSEPGQASPLHF. DNA of the CDR3: TGTGCCAGCAGCGAACCGGGACAAGCTTCACCCCTCCACTTT.

The count of this clone is one. The chain employs TRBV4-3 and TRBJ2-7; 9 bases are a match to TRBD1. The CDR3 totals 14 residues. V was clipped by 2 bases and J by 4 bases; unmatched bases: 3. CDR1 LGHNA and CDR2 YSLEER come from the germline V gene. CDR3 sequence reads: CASSQRQGVYEQYF. In DNA, the CDR3 is TGCGCCAGCAGCCAACGACAGGGGGTTTACGAGCAGTACTTC.

This clone was observed a single time. V gene TRBV7-9 combines with J gene TRBJ1-5; no firm D call. Trimming stripped 1 base from V and 0 bases from J, with 10 bases between. From germline, CDR1 is SEHNR and CDR2 FQNEAQ (reference sequence). CDR3 length: 16 amino acids. For the CDR3, the DNA is TGTGCCAGCAGCTTAGGTGGAGGGTTTAGCAATCAGCCCCAGCATTTT. Amino acids: CASSLGGGFSNQPQHF.

The J gene is TRBJ2-5, the V gene TRBV21-1; whether TRBD2, the table's D call, matches the DNA was not checked. TRBV21-1 constitutes a pseudogene. The CDR3 totals 14 residues. CDR3 residues: CASSPAANQETQYF. The CDR3, as DNA: TGTGCCAGCAGTCCGGCGGCTAACCAAGAGACCCAGTACTTC.

The chain joins TRBV25-1 to TRBJ1-2; no firm D call. Trimming pared 5 bases from V and 4 bases from J, leaving 5 bases between. The CDR3 sequence is 11 residues long. CDR1 is MGHDK, CDR2 SYGVNS, per germline. CDR3 nucleotides: TGTGCCAGCAGTTCGCTCTATGGCTACACCTTC. Encoded protein: CASSSLYGYTF.

V usage is TRBV7-9 and J usage is TRBJ1-6; D remains unclear. Germline loops: CDR1 SEHNR, CDR2 FQNEAQ (reference sequence). V lost 4 bases and J lost 10, with 23 bases in between. CDR3 length: 17 residues. The DNA for the CDR3 is TGTGCCAGCAGCTCCGACGATCAAAGCCGATTTAGGTCACCCCTCCACTTT. The encoded protein is CASSSDDQSRFRSPLHF. The full variable domain, completed using reference TRBV7-9 and TRBJ1-6, is DTGVSQNPRHKITKRGQNVTFRCDPISEHNRLYWYRQTLGQGPEFLTYFQNEAQLEKSRLLSDRFSAERPKGSFSTLEIQRTEQGDSAMYLCASSSDDQSRFRSPLHFGNGTRLTVT.

The V gene is TRBV5-8, the J gene TRBJ2-3, with TRBD1 matching 9 bases. Per the germline V gene, CDR1 is SGHTS and CDR2 is YDEGEE. This CDR3 has 15 amino acids. The J segment lost 2 bases and the V segment lost 4 bases, leaving 5 bases of the junction unmatched. The CDR3 DNA reads as TGTGCCAGCAGCCACGGGACAGGGCCCACAGATACGCAGTATTTT. Protein sequence: CASSHGTGPTDTQYF.

V and J are TRBV2 and TRBJ2-1; D perhaps matches TRBD1 (6 bases). Trimming left V 6 bases short and J 4 bases short, with 16 bases between. The CDR3 runs 15 residues. Germline CDR1 SNHLY, CDR2 FYNNEI. The CDR3 loop reads CASSVQGVQYNEQFF. DNA of the CDR3: TGTGCCAGCAGCGTACAGGGAGTACAGTACAATGAGCAGTTCTTC.